This paragraph reports one T cell receptor (beta chain). The source of the sample is a study of T cells after yellow fever vaccination. Each CDR3 protein gets one entry after TCRdb re-called the 5' RACE reads with MiXCR. The sample carries about 99,000 distinct CDR3 sequences, roughly 5.2% recorded once. The germline V gene has CDR1 ENHRY and CDR2 SYGVKD. The CDR3 sequence is 15 residues long. V dropped 7 bases and J dropped 0; count of bases not matched to a gene: 7. The sequences come from CD8+ T cells sorted from PBMCs, collected 10 days after the yellow fever booster vaccination. This chain links TRBV10-3 with TRBJ2-3, with 7 bases aligning to TRBD2. The TCR was taken from a man aged 18-30 years who received the YFV17D yellow fever vaccine. The CDR3 coding sequence is TGTGCCATCATGTCCCTAGCGGATAGCACAGATACGCAGTATTTT. Residues: CAIMSLADSTDTQYF.